The 20 T cell receptor beta chains listed next were all sequenced from one sample in a study of a mutant IDH1 vaccine in newly diagnosed glioma. Sequencing was performed with immunoSEQ multiplex PCR; in TCRdb, only in-frame clones are kept and a portion is missing. The sample shows just under 80,000 clones, around 90% of them seen only once. No antigens are known for them. As to time point: week 5, during vaccination. The study gave 300 ug of mutant IDH1 20-mer peptide per vaccine dose, with topical imiquimod. The specimen was PBMCs, collected from a glioma patient whose treatment included an IDH1 peptide vaccine. These receptors originate from a woman between 45 and 60 years old with glioma.

This chain uses TRBV4-1 with TRBJ1-6; tentatively, D is TRBD1 (5 bases). Germline V gives CDR1 MGHRA, CDR2 YSYEKL. The CDR3 has 16 residues. With 4 bases removed from V and 7 bases from J, the gap between germline ends came to 17 bases. The CDR3 is CASSRTGPGDNSPLHF. The DNA of the CDR3 is TGCGCCAGCAGCCGGACCGGGCCTGGGGACAATTCACCCCTCCACTTT.

This chain uses TRBV19 with TRBJ1-4, with D possibly being TRBD1 (5 bases). V dropped 8 bases and J dropped 1 base, with 11 bases sitting between them. The germline V gene has CDR1 LNHDA and CDR2 SQIVND (reference sequence). This CDR3 is built from 14 residues. DNA of the CDR3: TGTGCCAGTCGGACTGACAGAACTAATGAAAAACTGTTTTTT. Its translation: CASRTDRTNEKLFF.

This rearrangement joins TRBV27 to TRBJ1-4, with a tentative D call TRBD1 (6 bases). Trimming took 6 bases from V and 8 from J, leaving 16 bases between them. Germline values: CDR1 MNHEY, CDR2 SMNVEV (reference sequence). The CDR3 consists of 14 residues. In nucleotides, the CDR3 is TGTGCCAGCAGGGGGGCCAAAGTAGGCGAAAAACTGTTTTTT. This encodes CASRGAKVGEKLFF.

V is TRBV2 and J is TRBJ1-6; D unresolved. The germline V and J ends were trimmed by 2 bases and 9 bases, with 11 bases remaining between them. Germline V gene lookup returns CDR1 SNHLY and CDR2 FYNNEI. The CDR3 runs 14 residues. CDR3 in DNA: TGTGCCAGCAGTGAACCGGGGATAGGTTCACCCCTCCACTTT. It codes for CASSEPGIGSPLHF.

The V and J genes are TRBV7-2 and TRBJ2-5, with D tentatively TRBD1 or TRBD2 (5 bases each). The last part of the DNA fits TRBJ2-7 better; the J call may be wrong. The CDR3 is made up of 14 amino acids. Germline CDR1 reads SGHTA; CDR2 reads FQGNSA. The chain's CDR3 is CASSRDLPDDEQYF. In DNA form, the CDR3 reads TGTGCCAGCAGCCGGGACCTACCCGATGACGAGCAGTACTTC.

This sequence joins TRBV5-4 and TRBJ2-3; 8 bases are a match to TRBD2. J was trimmed by 4 bases and V by 0 bases; bases with no gene match: 4. In germline, CDR1 is SGHNT, CDR2 YYREEE (reference sequence). The CDR3 is 15 residues long. CDR3 in amino acids: CASSLAGRGADTQYF. The CDR3 DNA sequence: TGTGCCAGCAGCTTGGCCGGGAGGGGTGCAGATACGCAGTATTTT.

The rearrangement links TRBV28 to TRBJ2-7; maybe TRBD1 (5 bases). The CDR3 spans 13 residues. Germline V gene sequence: CDR1 MDHEN, CDR2 SYDVKM. Trimming left V 6 bases short and J 2 bases short, with 11 bases between. The CDR3 coding sequence is TGTGCCAGCAGCACCTGGGGCCCCTACGAGCAGTACTTC. Its translation: CASSTWGPYEQYF.

The V call is TRBV2, the J call TRBJ1-1, with 8 bases aligning to TRBD1. Germline CDR1 and CDR2: SNHLY and FYNNEI. After removal of 7 bases from V and 2 bases from J, the junction contained 3 bases not matched to a gene. The CDR3 is made up of 13 amino acids. The CDR3 DNA reads as TGTGCCAGCATTGACAGGGGAAACACTGAAGCTTTCTTT. Encoded protein: CASIDRGNTEAFF.

This clone was seen just once. The chain couples TRBV6-4 to TRBJ2-3; 7 positions match TRBD1. Germline-derived CDR1 and CDR2 are MRHNA and SNTAGT. The trim removed 2 bases at V and 8 bases at J, leaving 7 bases unmatched. This CDR3 has 14 residues. For the CDR3, the DNA is TGTGCCAGCAGTGACCTGGACAGGCCCGGTACGCAGTATTTT. This sequence encodes CASSDLDRPGTQYF.

The chain joins TRBV5-4 to TRBJ2-4, with D maybe TRBD1 (6 bases). The germline CDR1 and CDR2 sequences are SGHNT and YYREEE (reference sequence). This CDR3 spans 14 amino acids. V was trimmed by 0 bases and J by 8 bases, leaving 12 bases between them. The CDR3 protein is CASSLAKGVDIQYF. The DNA of the CDR3 is TGTGCCAGCAGCTTGGCCAAGGGGGTGGACATTCAGTACTTC.

The V call is TRBV6-5, the J call TRBJ2-3; 10 nucleotides line up with TRBD2. CDR3 size: 14 residues. The germline V gene has CDR1 MNHEY and CDR2 SVGAGI. V gave up 6 bases and J gave up 5 bases; unmatched junction bases: 5. This CDR3 reads CASSLAGAVDTQYF. The CDR3 bases are TGTGCCAGCAGCCTAGCGGGAGCGGTAGATACGCAGTATTTT.

V and J are TRBV11-2 and TRBJ1-2; D remains ambiguous. The CDR3 sequence is 14 residues long. Germline values: CDR1 SGHAT, CDR2 FQNNGV. Trimming took 7 bases from V and 1 from J, leaving 13 bases between them. CDR3 residues: CASTPAGRNYGYTF. Written as DNA, the CDR3 is TGTGCCAGCACCCCGGCCGGGCGTAACTATGGCTACACCTTC.

The V gene is TRBV2, the J gene TRBJ2-5; TRBD2 might be the D (6 bases). Trimming cost V 4 bases and J 1 base, with 19 bases left between them. This CDR3 comprises 17 residues. The V gene's germline CDR1 is SNHLY and CDR2 FYNNEI. CDR3: CASSVGGRPGFQETQYF. For the CDR3, the DNA is TGTGCCAGCAGTGTTGGGGGGAGACCGGGGTTCCAAGAGACCCAGTACTTC.

V is TRBV4-2 and J is TRBJ2-1; TRBD2 matches at 12 bases. The CDR3 consists of 16 residues. The V and J ends lost 1 base and 8 bases, in that order; junction bases with no gene match: 6. Germline loops: CDR1 LGHNA, CDR2 YNFKEQ. CDR3 loop: CASSQVWTSGMYEQFF. As DNA, the CDR3 is TGTGCCAGCAGCCAAGTGTGGACTAGCGGGATGTATGAGCAGTTCTTC.

The V call is TRBV28, the J call TRBJ1-2; D is uncertain. Trimming removed 10 bases from V and 4 bases from J, with 13 bases in between. CDR3 length: 12 amino acids. Germline-derived CDR1 and CDR2 are MDHEN and SYDVKM. The CDR3 reads CATRKTFYGYTF. CDR3 DNA: TGTGCCACCAGGAAGACCTTCTATGGCTACACCTTC.

The table lists this clone with a few counts. V usage is TRBV5-1 and J usage is TRBJ2-2; D may be TRBD2 (6 bases). Germline V CDR1 and CDR2: SGHRS, YFSETQ. The CDR3 has 16 residues. V lost 1 base to trimming and J lost 5 bases, with 15 bases between them. The CDR3 spells CASSLHETGVTGELFF. DNA of the CDR3: TGCGCCAGCAGCTTGCACGAAACGGGAGTGACCGGGGAGCTGTTTTTT.

This rearrangement joins TRBV7-9 to TRBJ1-2; D is undetermined. CDR3 length: 15 residues. Trimming removed 0 bases from V and 3 bases from J, with 11 bases in between. Germline values: CDR1 SEHNR, CDR2 FQNEAQ (reference sequence). For the CDR3, the DNA is TGTGCCAGCAGCTTAGCGTCAGGCGGAGACTATGGCTACACCTTC. Amino acid sequence: CASSLASGGDYGYTF.

V is TRBV28 and J is TRBJ1-1; a possible D gene is TRBD1 (5 bases). Germline CDR1 reads MDHEN; CDR2 reads SYDVKM. The CDR3 length is 15 residues. With 2 bases removed from V and 5 bases from J, the gap between germline ends came to 15 bases. For the CDR3, the DNA is TGTGCCAGCAGTTTAGCCCCGGGGGGTGGGACTGAAGCTTTCTTT. Its protein product is CASSLAPGGGTEAFF.

CDR3 bases: TGTGCCAGCAGTTTACGCCCTTCCCTTAGCTCCTACGAGCAGTACTTC. It is translated as CASSLRPSLSSYEQYF. V usage is TRBV28 and J usage is TRBJ2-7; D call uncertain. V gave up 2 bases and J gave up 0 bases, with 14 bases separating them. Looked up from germline, CDR1 is MDHEN and CDR2 is SYDVKM. CDR3 size: 16 residues.

The J gene is TRBJ2-1, the V gene TRBV19, with D maybe TRBD2 (6 bases). V lost 3 bases and J lost 7, with 16 bases in between. This CDR3 region has 15 residues. Per the germline V gene, CDR1 is LNHDA and CDR2 is SQIVND (reference sequence). The DNA for the CDR3 is TGTGCCAGTAGTATTCGGACTATCGGGGGTAATGAGCAGTTCTTC. As protein: CASSIRTIGGNEQFF.